This T cell receptor (beta chain) was identified during a study of blood T cell repertoires in COVID-19. About the study: Spain, Italy and the United States supplied samples that represented acute and convalescent COVID-19. PBMCs, B-cell-depleted T cells, or T cells were the source of the cDNA or gDNA that made up the material.

Details on this clone: Compared with germline, one end of the junction differs, possibly owing to a read error. The sample contains more than one DNA sequence encoding this CDR3.

Original analysis: For nucleated cells, counts were estimated from reference gene primer amplification. Sequencing was performed with immunoSEQ multiplex PCR; in TCRdb, only in-frame clones are kept and a portion is missing. V and J calls and clone size are as listed in that table; D and trimming were resolved from the DNA. The table has fewer than 250,000 clones, roughly 84% seen once. CDR1 and CDR2 from the germline V gene are SGHAT and FQNNGV. This CDR3 is built from 15 residues. The receptor was derived from a human donor in a cohort sampled during active COVID-19. The material sequenced was peripheral blood. The genes are TRBV11-2 and TRBJ1-1, with 7 bases that match TRBD1. CDR3: CASSLLTGSSTEAFF. The CDR3 coding sequence is TGCGCCAGCAGCTTATTGACAGGGTCGTCCACTGAAGCTTTCTTT.